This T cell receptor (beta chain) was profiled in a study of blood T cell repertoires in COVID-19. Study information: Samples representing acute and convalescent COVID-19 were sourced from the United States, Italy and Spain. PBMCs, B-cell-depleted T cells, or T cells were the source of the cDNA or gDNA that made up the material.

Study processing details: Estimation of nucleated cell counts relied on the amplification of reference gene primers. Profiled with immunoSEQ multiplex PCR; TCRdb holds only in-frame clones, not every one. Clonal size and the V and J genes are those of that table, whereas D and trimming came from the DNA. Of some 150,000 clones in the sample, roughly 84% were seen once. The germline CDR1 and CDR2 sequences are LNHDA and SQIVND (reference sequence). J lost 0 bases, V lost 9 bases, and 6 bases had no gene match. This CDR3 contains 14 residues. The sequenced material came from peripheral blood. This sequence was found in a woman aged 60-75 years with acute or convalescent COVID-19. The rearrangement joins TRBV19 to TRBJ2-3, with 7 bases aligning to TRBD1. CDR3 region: CASLDRSSTDTQYF. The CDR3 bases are TGTGCCAGCCTGGACAGGTCTAGCACAGATACGCAGTATTTT.